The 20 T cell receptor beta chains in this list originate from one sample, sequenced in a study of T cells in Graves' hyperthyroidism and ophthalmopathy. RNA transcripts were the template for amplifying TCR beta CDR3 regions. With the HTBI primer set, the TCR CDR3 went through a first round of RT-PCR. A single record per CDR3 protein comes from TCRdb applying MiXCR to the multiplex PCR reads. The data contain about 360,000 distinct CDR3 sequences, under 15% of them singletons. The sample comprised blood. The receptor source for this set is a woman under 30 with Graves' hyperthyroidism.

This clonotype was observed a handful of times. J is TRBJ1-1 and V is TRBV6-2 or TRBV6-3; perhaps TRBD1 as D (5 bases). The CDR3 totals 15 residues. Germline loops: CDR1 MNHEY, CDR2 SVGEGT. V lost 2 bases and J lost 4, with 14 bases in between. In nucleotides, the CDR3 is TGTGCCAGCAGTTACGGAAACCTTGGGGGCACTGAAGCTTTCTTT. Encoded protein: CASSYGNLGGTEAFF.

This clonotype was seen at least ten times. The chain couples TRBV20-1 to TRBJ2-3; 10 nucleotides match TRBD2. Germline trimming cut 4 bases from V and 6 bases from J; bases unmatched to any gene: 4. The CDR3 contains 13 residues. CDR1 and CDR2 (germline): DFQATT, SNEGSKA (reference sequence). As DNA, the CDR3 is TGCAGTGCTACTCGGACTAGCGGTGATACGCAGTATTTT. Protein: CSATRTSGDTQYF.

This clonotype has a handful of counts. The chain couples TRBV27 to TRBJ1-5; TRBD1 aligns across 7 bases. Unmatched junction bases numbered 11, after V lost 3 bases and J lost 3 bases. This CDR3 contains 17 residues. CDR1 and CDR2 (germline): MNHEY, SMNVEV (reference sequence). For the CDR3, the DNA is TGTGCCAGCAGTTTGTTTTTCCGGGACAGATTCAATCAGCCCCAGCATTTT. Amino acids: CASSLFFRDRFNQPQHF.

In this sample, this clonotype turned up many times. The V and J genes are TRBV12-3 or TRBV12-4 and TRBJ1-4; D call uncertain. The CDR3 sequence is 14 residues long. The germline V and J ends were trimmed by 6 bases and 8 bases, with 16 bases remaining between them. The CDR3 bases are TGTGCCAGCAGCGGACCAGGAGGTGACGAAAAACTGTTTTTT. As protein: CASSGPGGDEKLFF.

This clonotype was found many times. CDR3 nucleotides: TGTGCCACCGCCGGGACAGGGAGATCCAATGAGCAGTTCTTC. Translation: CATAGTGRSNEQFF. The V gene is TRBV24-1, the J gene TRBJ2-1, with 9 bases fitting TRBD1. Germline CDR1 and CDR2: KGHDR and SFDVKD. With 9 bases clipped from V and 6 bases from J, the junction kept 8 bases outside the gene matches. This CDR3 has 14 amino acids.

CDR3: CASSEIQGSSHTEAFF. DNA for the CDR3: TGTGCCAGCAGTGAAATTCAGGGGAGTTCTCACACTGAAGCTTTCTTT. The chain links TRBV25-1 to TRBJ1-1, with D perhaps TRBD1 (6 bases). CDR3 size: 16 residues. Germline loops: CDR1 MGHDK, CDR2 SYGVNS. The V end was cut by 2 bases, the J end by 3 bases, with 16 bases between.

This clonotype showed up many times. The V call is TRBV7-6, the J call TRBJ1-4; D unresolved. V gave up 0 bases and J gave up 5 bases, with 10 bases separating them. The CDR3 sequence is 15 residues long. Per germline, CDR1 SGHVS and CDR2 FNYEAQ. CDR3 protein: CASSLARRFNEKLFF. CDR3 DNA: TGTGCCAGCAGCTTAGCTCGCAGATTCAATGAAAAACTGTTTTTT.

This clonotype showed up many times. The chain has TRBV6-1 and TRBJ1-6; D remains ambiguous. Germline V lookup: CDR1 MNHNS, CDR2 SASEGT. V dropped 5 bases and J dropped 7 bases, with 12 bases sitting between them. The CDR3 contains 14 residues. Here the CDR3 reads CASSPDSWNSPLHF. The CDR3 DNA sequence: TGTGCCAGCAGTCCGGATAGTTGGAATTCACCCCTCCACTTT.

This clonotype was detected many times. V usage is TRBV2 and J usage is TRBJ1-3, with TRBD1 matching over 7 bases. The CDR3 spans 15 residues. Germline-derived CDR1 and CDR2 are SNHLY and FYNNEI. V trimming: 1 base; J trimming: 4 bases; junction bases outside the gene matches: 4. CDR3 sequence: CASSEEGAPGNTIYF. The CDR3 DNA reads TGTGCCAGCAGTGAAGAGGGGGCGCCGGGAAACACCATATATTTT.

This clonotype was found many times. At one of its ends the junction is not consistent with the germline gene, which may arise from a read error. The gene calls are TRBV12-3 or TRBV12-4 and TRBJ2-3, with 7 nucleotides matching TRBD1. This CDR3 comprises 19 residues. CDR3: CASSLGDPADRVGADTQYF. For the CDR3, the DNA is TGTGCCAGCAGCTTAGGAGACCCCGCTGACAGGGTTGGGGCAGATACGCAGTATTTT.

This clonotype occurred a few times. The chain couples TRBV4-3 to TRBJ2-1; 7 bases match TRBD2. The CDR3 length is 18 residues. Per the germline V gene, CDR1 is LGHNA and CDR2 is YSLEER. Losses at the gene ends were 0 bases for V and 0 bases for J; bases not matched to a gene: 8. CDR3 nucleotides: TGCGCCAGCAGCCAAGAACCTAGCGGCCCCTACTCCTACAATGAGCAGTTCTTC. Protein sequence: CASSQEPSGPYSYNEQFF.

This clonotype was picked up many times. The CDR3 loop reads CASSFVPGQEFNEQFF. The CDR3 DNA reads as TGTGCCAGCAGTTTCGTCCCGGGACAGGAGTTCAATGAGCAGTTCTTC. The rearrangement links TRBV6-2 or TRBV6-3 to TRBJ2-1, with 8 bases lining up with TRBD1. The V segment lost 4 bases and the J segment 6 bases; nucleotides outside the gene matches: 11. The germline V gene has CDR1 MNHEY and CDR2 SVGEGT. This CDR3 comprises 16 residues.

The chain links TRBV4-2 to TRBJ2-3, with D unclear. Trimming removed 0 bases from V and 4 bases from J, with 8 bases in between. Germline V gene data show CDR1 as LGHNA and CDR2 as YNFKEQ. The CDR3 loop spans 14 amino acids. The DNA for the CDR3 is TGTGCCAGCAGCCAAGAGAGACGGGCAGATACGCAGTATTTT. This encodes CASSQERRADTQYF.

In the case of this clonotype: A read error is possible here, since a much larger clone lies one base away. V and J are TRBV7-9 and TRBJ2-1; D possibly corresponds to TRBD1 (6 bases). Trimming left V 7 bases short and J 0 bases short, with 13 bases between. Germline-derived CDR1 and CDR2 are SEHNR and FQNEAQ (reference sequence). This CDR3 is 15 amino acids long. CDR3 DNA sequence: TGTGCCAGCATCTCACAGGGTAGCTCCTACAATGAGCAGTTCTTC. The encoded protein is CASISQGSSYNEQFF.

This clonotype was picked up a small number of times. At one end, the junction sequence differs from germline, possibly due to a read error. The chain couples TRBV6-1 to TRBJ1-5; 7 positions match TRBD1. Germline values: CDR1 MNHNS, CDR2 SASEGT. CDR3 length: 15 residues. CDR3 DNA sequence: TGTGCCAGCAATACGGACAGGATTAGCAATCAGCCCCCGCATTTT. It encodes CASNTDRISNQPPHF.

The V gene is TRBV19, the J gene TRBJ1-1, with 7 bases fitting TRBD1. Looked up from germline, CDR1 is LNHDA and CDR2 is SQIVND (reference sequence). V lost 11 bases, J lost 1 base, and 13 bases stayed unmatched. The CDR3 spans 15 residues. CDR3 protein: CAARTEDRRNTEAFF. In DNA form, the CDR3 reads TGTGCCGCGCGAACAGAGGACAGGCGGAACACTGAAGCTTTCTTT.

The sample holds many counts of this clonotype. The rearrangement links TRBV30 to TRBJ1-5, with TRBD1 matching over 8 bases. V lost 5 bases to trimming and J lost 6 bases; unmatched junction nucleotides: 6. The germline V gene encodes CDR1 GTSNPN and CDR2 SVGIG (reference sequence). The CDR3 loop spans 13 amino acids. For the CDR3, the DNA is TGTGCCTGGGGGACAGGAGCGTTTCAGCCCCAGCATTTT. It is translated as CAWGTGAFQPQHF.

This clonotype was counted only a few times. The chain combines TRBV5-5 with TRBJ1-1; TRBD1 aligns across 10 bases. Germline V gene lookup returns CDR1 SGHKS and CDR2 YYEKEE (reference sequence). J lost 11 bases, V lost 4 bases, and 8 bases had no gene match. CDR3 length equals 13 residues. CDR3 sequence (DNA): TGTGCCAGCAGCCGTGGGACAGGGGCTAAGGCTTTCTTT. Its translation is CASSRGTGAKAFF.

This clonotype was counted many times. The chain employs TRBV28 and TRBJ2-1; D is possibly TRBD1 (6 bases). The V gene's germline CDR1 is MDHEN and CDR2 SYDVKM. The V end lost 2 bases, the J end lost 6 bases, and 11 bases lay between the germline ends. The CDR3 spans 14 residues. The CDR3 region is CASSLGQGSNEQFF. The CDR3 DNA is TGTGCCAGCAGTTTAGGTCAGGGGAGCAATGAGCAGTTCTTC.

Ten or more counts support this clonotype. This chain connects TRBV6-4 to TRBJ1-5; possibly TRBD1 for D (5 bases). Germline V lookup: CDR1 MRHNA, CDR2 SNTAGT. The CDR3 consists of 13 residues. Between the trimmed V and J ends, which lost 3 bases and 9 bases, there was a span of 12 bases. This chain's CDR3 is CASSEDPTGPQHF. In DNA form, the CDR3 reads TGTGCCAGCAGTGAGGACCCTACAGGGCCCCAGCATTTT.